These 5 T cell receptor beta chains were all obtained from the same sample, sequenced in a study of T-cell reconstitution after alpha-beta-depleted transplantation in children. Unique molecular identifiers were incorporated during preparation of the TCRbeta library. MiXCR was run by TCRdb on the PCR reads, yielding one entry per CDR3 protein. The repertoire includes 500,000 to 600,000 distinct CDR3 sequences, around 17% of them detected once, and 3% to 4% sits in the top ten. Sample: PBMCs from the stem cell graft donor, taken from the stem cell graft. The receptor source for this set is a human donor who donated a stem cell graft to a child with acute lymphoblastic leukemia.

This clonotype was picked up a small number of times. CDR3 residues: CASSPVGTRGPETQYF. The CDR3 DNA is TGTGCCAGCAGCCCTGTCGGGACTAGGGGGCCGGAGACCCAGTACTTC. The V and J genes are TRBV7-6 and TRBJ2-5; possibly TRBD2 for D (8 bases). Germline V gives CDR1 SGHVS, CDR2 FNYEAQ. The V and J ends lost 5 bases and 5 bases respectively, with 21 bases between them. There are 16 residues in the CDR3. Variable domain in full (rest from reference TRBV7-6 and TRBJ2-5): GAGVSQSPRYKVTKRGQDVALRCDPISGHVSLYWYRQALGQGPEFLTYFNYEAQQDKSGLPNDRFSAERPEGSISTLTIQRTEQRDSAMYRCASSPVGTRGPETQYFGPGTRLLVL.

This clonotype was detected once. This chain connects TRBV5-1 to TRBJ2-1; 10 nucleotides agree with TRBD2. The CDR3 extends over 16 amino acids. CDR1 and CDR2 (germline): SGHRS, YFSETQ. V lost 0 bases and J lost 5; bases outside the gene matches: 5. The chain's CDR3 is CASSLVSGRVHNEQFF. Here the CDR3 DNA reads TGCGCCAGCAGCTTGGTCAGCGGGAGGGTTCACAATGAGCAGTTCTTC.

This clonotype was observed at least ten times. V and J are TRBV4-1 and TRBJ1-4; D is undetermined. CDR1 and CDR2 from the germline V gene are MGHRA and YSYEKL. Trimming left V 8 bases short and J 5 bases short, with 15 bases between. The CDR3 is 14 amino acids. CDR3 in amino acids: CASGPGPRNEKLFF. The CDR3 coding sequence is TGCGCCAGCGGACCGGGCCCCCGGAATGAAAAACTGTTTTTT.

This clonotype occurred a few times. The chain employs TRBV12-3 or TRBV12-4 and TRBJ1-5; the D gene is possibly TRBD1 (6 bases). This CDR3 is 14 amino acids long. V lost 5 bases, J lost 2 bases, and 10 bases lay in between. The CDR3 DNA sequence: TGTGCCAGCAGTACAGGGTGGGGCAATCAGCCCCAGCATTTT. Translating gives CASSTGWGNQPQHF.

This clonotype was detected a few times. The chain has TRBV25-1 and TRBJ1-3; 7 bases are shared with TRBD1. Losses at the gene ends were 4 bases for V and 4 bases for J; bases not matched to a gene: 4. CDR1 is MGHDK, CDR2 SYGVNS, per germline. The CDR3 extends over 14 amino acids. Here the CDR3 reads CASSGAGQGNTIYF. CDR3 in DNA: TGTGCCAGCAGTGGCGCGGGACAGGGAAACACCATATATTTT. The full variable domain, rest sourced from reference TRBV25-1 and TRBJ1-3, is EADIYQTPRYLVIGTGKKITLECSQTMGHDKMYWYQQDPGMELHLIHYSYGVNSTEKGDLSSESTVSRIRTEHFPLTLESARPSHTSQYLCASSGAGQGNTIYFGEGSWLTVV.